The 23 T cell receptor beta chains below were found in one sample sequenced in a study of T-cell memory formation after mild COVID-19. TCRdb ran MiXCR on the 5' RACE reads and lists one entry per CDR3 protein. The data show approximately 290,000 distinct CDR3 sequences, roughly a fifth seen once. Sequenced material: PBMCs or a T cell subset sorted from them (not recorded which). The receptors here all came from a man between 18 and 29 years old who had mild COVID-19 (a few samples of this study predate the infection). Cell type and time point are not known.

The chain is built from TRBV6-5 and TRBJ1-1, with 8 bases aligning to TRBD1. The CDR3 is 17 residues long. Germline V gives CDR1 MNHEY, CDR2 SVGAGI. The trim removed 0 bases at V and 3 bases at J, leaving 9 bases unmatched. In DNA, the CDR3 is TGTGCCAGCAGTTACTCGGCTCTCAGGGGGCCGGACACTGAAGCTTTCTTT. Protein sequence: CASSYSALRGPDTEAFF.

This clonotype was counted once. This chain links TRBV18 with TRBJ1-2, with a possible D match to TRBD1 (5 bases). Germline-derived CDR1 and CDR2 are KGHSH and LQKENI. The CDR3 contains 15 residues. V was clipped by 3 bases and J by 3 bases, with 14 bases between them. The DNA for the CDR3 is TGTGCCAGCTCACCGACCAGGGTAATGGACTATGGCTACACCTTC. Protein: CASSPTRVMDYGYTF.

This clonotype was recorded a few times. The CDR3 DNA is TGTGCCAGCAGCTCCCTAGGGGTGACCCAGTACTTC. It encodes CASSSLGVTQYF. The chain combines TRBV7-2 with TRBJ2-5, with a weak D call TRBD1 (5 bases). Germline CDR1 is SGHTA and CDR2 is FQGNSA. The CDR3 totals 12 residues. V dropped 4 bases and J dropped 7 bases, with 10 bases sitting between them.

The DNA of the CDR3 is TGCGCCAGCAGCTTACGGACTAGCGGGGCTTTTACGTCCAAAAACATTCAGTACTTC. This translates into CASSLRTSGAFTSKNIQYF. The rearrangement joins TRBV4-1 to TRBJ2-4; 12 nucleotides align to TRBD2. The CDR3 covers 19 residues. Unmatched junction bases numbered 13, after V lost 5 bases and J lost 2 bases. The germline CDR1 and CDR2 sequences are MGHRA and YSYEKL.

The rearrangement uses TRBV12-3 or TRBV12-4 and TRBJ1-1, with unresolved D. Between the trimmed V and J ends, which lost 3 bases and 8 bases, there was a span of 10 bases. The CDR3 spans 12 residues. The CDR3 DNA follows: TGTGCCAGCAGTTTCTTTGGTAGCGAAGCTTTCTTT. It translates to CASSFFGSEAFF.

This rearrangement joins TRBV5-1 to TRBJ1-1, with D possibly being TRBD1 (6 bases). V lost 4 bases to trimming and J lost 1 base, with 11 bases between them. This CDR3 is 14 amino acids long. Germline-derived CDR1 and CDR2 are SGHRS and YFSETQ. As DNA, the CDR3 is TGCGCCAGCAGCCCAGGACAGACGAACACTGAAGCTTTCTTT. Residues: CASSPGQTNTEAFF.

A few counts support this clonotype. The chain uses TRBV7-3 and TRBJ2-1; 9 bases are shared with TRBD2. CDR3 length: 15 amino acids. The V and J ends lost 5 bases and 5 bases, in that order; junction bases with no gene match: 7. Germline lookup yields CDR1 SGHTA and CDR2 FQGTGA. CDR3 sequence: CASSSQRGDHNEQFF. The DNA for the CDR3 is TGTGCCAGCAGCAGCCAGCGGGGGGATCACAATGAGCAGTTCTTC.

The gene calls are TRBV10-2 and TRBJ2-7; D tentatively reads TRBD1 or TRBD2 (5 bases each). Between the trimmed V and J ends, which lost 0 bases and 0 bases, there was a span of 9 bases. The germline gives CDR1 WSHSY, CDR2 SAAADI. The CDR3 has 15 amino acids. The CDR3 loop reads CASSESAGSSYEQYV. The CDR3 bases are TGCGCCAGCAGTGAGTCAGCAGGGAGCTCCTACGAGCAGTACGTC.

V usage is TRBV12-3 or TRBV12-4 and J usage is TRBJ1-2, with unresolved D. Trimming left V 3 bases short and J 2 bases short, with 4 bases between. The CDR3 sequence is 12 residues long. The CDR3 loop is CASSFRNYGYTF. The CDR3 bases are TGTGCCAGCAGTTTCCGCAACTATGGCTACACCTTC.

This clonotype was seen a few times. The genes are TRBV9 and TRBJ2-5; unclear D gene. V lost 0 bases to trimming and J lost 2 bases, with 11 bases between them. The CDR3 extends over 15 amino acids. Germline CDR1 and CDR2: SGDLS and YYNGEE. In DNA form, the CDR3 reads TGTGCCAGCAGCGTAGGTCCCTTTTTACAAGAGACCCAGTACTTC. Translating it yields CASSVGPFLQETQYF.

This clonotype occurred a few times. The chain carries TRBV11-3 and TRBJ2-1; either TRBD1 or TRBD2 may fit D (6 bases each). V was trimmed by 1 base and J by 10 bases, leaving 20 bases between them. The CDR3 totals 16 residues. The germline V gene has CDR1 SGHNT and CDR2 YENEEA. CDR3 nucleotides: TGTGCCAGCAGCTTAGGCGAGGGGGGTACGGGGAACGAGCAGTTCTTC. Amino acid sequence: CASSLGEGGTGNEQFF.

The chain couples TRBV2 to TRBJ1-5; unclear D gene. The CDR3 has 13 amino acids. CDR1 and CDR2 (germline): SNHLY, FYNNEI. Between the trimmed V and J ends, which lost 6 bases and 4 bases, there was a span of 10 bases. The CDR3 is CASRDRQNQPQHF. The CDR3 coding sequence is TGTGCCAGCAGAGACCGCCAGAATCAGCCCCAGCATTTT.

This clonotype appeared a few times. DNA for the CDR3: TGTGCCAGCAGCTTAGTCGGAGGGGCCACCACAGATACGCAGTATTTT. This encodes CASSLVGGATTDTQYF. The chain joins TRBV7-8 to TRBJ2-3, with D tentatively TRBD2 (6 bases). V lost 1 base, J lost 2 bases, and 13 bases lay in between. The CDR3 consists of 16 residues. Germline V gene sequence: CDR1 SGHVS, CDR2 FQNEAQ. Combining the CDR3 with reference TRBV7-8 and TRBJ2-3 gives the whole variable domain GAGVSQSPRYKVAKRGQDVALRCDPISGHVSLFWYQQALGQGPEFLTYFQNEAQLDKSGLPSDRFFAERPEGSVSTLKIQRTQQEDSAVYLCASSLVGGATTDTQYFGPGTRLTVL.

The CDR3 loop is CASSYGVPGELFF. The CDR3 region has the DNA TGTGCCAGCAGCTACGGGGTTCCCGGGGAGCTGTTTTTT. This chain joins TRBV5-6 and TRBJ2-2, with a possible D match to TRBD2 (5 bases). Between the trimmed V and J ends, which lost 3 bases and 6 bases, there was a span of 9 bases. The CDR3 contains 13 residues. Germline-derived CDR1 and CDR2 are SGHDT and YYEEEE.

This clonotype was seen a handful of times. The V call is TRBV7-6, the J call TRBJ2-5; no firm D call. V shed 2 bases and J shed 5 bases, with 9 bases lying between them. This CDR3 contains 13 residues. CDR1 and CDR2 from the germline V gene are SGHVS and FNYEAQ. The CDR3 region is CASSLRHRETQYF. CDR3 sequence (DNA): TGTGCCAGCAGCTTACGCCATAGGGAGACCCAGTACTTC.

The chain's CDR3 is CASSVDRVAGNTIYF. CDR3 sequence (DNA): TGCGCCAGCAGCGTAGACAGGGTAGCTGGAAACACCATATATTTT. The chain joins TRBV5-1 to TRBJ1-3; TRBD1 matches at 7 bases. Germline lookup yields CDR1 SGHRS and CDR2 YFSETQ. This CDR3 spans 15 amino acids. Germline trimming cut 4 bases from V and 2 bases from J; bases unmatched to any gene: 6.

This clonotype was counted ten times or more. The chain is built from TRBV29-1 and TRBJ2-1; unclear D gene. This CDR3 contains 13 residues. V was clipped by 1 base and J by 8 bases, with 12 bases between them. From germline, CDR1 is SQVTM and CDR2 ANQGSEA. This chain's CDR3 is CSVEADLAYEQFF. CDR3 DNA: TGCAGCGTTGAAGCAGACTTAGCATATGAGCAGTTCTTC.

The genes are TRBV5-1 and TRBJ2-2; no definite D call. This CDR3 spans 14 amino acids. Trimming pared 1 base from V and 6 bases from J, leaving 10 bases between. Germline values: CDR1 SGHRS, CDR2 YFSETQ. CDR3: CASSLLDPPGELFF. The CDR3 DNA reads as TGCGCCAGCAGCTTGCTCGACCCTCCCGGGGAGCTGTTTTTT.

In its sample, this clonotype was seen a few times. The chain links TRBV5-1 to TRBJ1-1, with a weak D call TRBD1 (5 bases). Germline V CDR1 and CDR2: SGHRS, YFSETQ. With 3 bases removed from V and 1 base from J, the gap between germline ends came to 7 bases. The CDR3 has 13 residues. The CDR3 nucleotides read TGCGCCAGCAGCTGGGACGCGAACACTGAAGCTTTCTTT. Its protein is CASSWDANTEAFF.

This rearrangement joins TRBV3-1 to TRBJ1-5; D call uncertain. Trimming pared 1 base from V and 6 bases from J, leaving 4 bases between. The germline CDR1 and CDR2 sequences are LGHDT and YNNKEL (reference sequence). The CDR3 covers 12 residues. The CDR3 coding sequence is TGTGCCAGCAGCCAAGGGGTTCAGCCCCAGCATTTT. Residues: CASSQGVQPQHF.

The J gene is TRBJ1-4, the V gene TRBV19, with 7 bases fitting TRBD1. V lost 8 bases and J lost 8; bases outside the gene matches: 8. This CDR3 is built from 13 residues. Per germline, CDR1 LNHDA and CDR2 SQIVND (reference sequence). CDR3 nucleotides: TGTGCCAGTCGGCGACGACAGGGAGAAAAACTGTTTTTT. Translated, it gives CASRRRQGEKLFF.

This clonotype was detected ten times or more. The V gene is TRBV7-3, the J gene TRBJ2-6; maybe TRBD1 (6 bases). The V gene lost 5 bases and the J gene lost 2 bases, with 13 bases spanning the gap. This CDR3 has 16 residues. Germline V gene data show CDR1 as SGHTA and CDR2 as FQGTGA. CDR3 bases: TGTGCCAGCAGCACCCAACAGGGCCCTGGGGCCAACGTCCTGACTTTC. Amino acid sequence: CASSTQQGPGANVLTF. The entire variable domain, with the rest obtained from reference TRBV7-3 and TRBJ2-6, is as follows: GAGVSQTPSNKVTEKGKYVELRCDPISGHTALYWYRQSLGQGPEFLIYFQGTGAADDSGLPNDRFFAVRPEGSVSTLKIQRTERGDSAVYLCASSTQQGPGANVLTFGAGSRLTVL.

This clonotype occurred once. CDR3 in DNA: TGTGCCACTAAGCCCGCAGGGGGGGCGACCCAGTACTTC. As protein: CATKPAGGATQYF. The rearrangement joins TRBV19 to TRBJ2-5; tentatively, D is TRBD1 or TRBD2 (7 bases each). Germline CDR1 is LNHDA and CDR2 is SQIVND (reference sequence). This CDR3 region has 13 residues. Trimming removed 10 bases from V and 7 bases from J, with 19 bases in between.